This T cell receptor beta chain was sequenced in a study of T cell responses to AZD1222 COVID-19 vaccine. Trimming cost V 4 bases and J 2 bases, with 0 bases left between them. There are 12 residues in the CDR3. Germline V gene lookup returns CDR1 LNHDA and CDR2 SQIVND (reference sequence). Here immunoSEQ multiplex PCR was the method, and the copy in TCRdb shows in-frame clones only, minus some. The data contain some 140,000 clones, 75% to 85% of them singletons. Concerning this clone: Its specificity is unknown.

General observations from the study: The study sampled repertoires only after the peak T cell response. Among vaccine-associated CD4 TCRs, coverage spanned spike, with dominance at 160-218 and 743-854.

The receptor's source is an adult who received the MenACWY meningococcal vaccine as a control. The chain joins TRBV19 to TRBJ2-6, with D unresolved. Sequences were derived from peripheral blood, sampled 28 days after the second dose of the MenACWY control vaccine. The CDR3 bases are TGTGCCAGTAGTACTGGGGCCAACGTCCTGACTTTC. This encodes CASSTGANVLTF.